The 19 T cell receptor beta chains below were found in one sample sequenced in a study of blood T cell repertoires in COVID-19. Profiling relied on immunoSEQ multiplex PCR, and the TCRdb table lists in-frame clones only, not all of them. The table shows hundreds of thousands of clones, with 87% occurring only once. Sequencing was carried out using peripheral blood. All receptors come from a woman aged 50 to 65 with COVID-19, enrolled during active disease.

The chain joins TRBV19 to TRBJ1-2; 9 bases line up with TRBD1. Germline lookup yields CDR1 LNHDA and CDR2 SQIVND (reference sequence). The CDR3 has 16 residues. V lost 6 bases and J lost 2; bases outside the gene matches: 10. For the CDR3, the DNA is TGTGCCAGTAGGAGCGGGACAGGGAGAGGGAACTATGGCTACACCTTC. Encoded protein: CASRSGTGRGNYGYTF.

The chain combines TRBV5-6 with TRBJ1-1, with D possibly TRBD1 on 6 matching bases. Germline V gives CDR1 SGHDT, CDR2 YYEEEE. V was pared by 5 bases and J by 1 base, with 9 bases between. The CDR3 has 13 residues. The CDR3 loop reads CASRGTRNTEAFF. As DNA, the CDR3 is TGTGCCAGCAGAGGGACAAGGAACACTGAAGCTTTCTTT.

V and J are TRBV11-2 and TRBJ1-2; D may be TRBD1 (5 bases). Germline loops: CDR1 SGHAT, CDR2 FQNNGV. The CDR3 loop spans 14 amino acids. V lost 2 bases and J lost 2, with 9 bases in between. The CDR3 coding sequence is TGTGCCAGCAGCTTATTACGACAGAACTATGGCTACACCTTC. Its translation: CASSLLRQNYGYTF.

The V call is TRBV7-8, the J call TRBJ2-7; D unresolved. The CDR3 has 14 amino acids. The ends were cut back, 5 bases at V and 6 bases at J, with 17 bases in the middle. The germline CDR1 and CDR2 sequences are SGHVS and FQNEAQ. CDR3 amino acids: CASSRVTVGGEQYF. As DNA, the CDR3 is TGTGCCAGCAGCCGAGTGACGGTAGGCGGCGAGCAGTACTTC.

The chain joins TRBV27 to TRBJ1-4; TRBD1 matches 7 bases. The V gene end was trimmed by 5 bases and the J gene end by 4 bases; junction bases not matched to a gene: 7. Germline V gives CDR1 MNHEY, CDR2 SMNVEV (reference sequence). CDR3 length: 15 residues. This CDR3 reads CASSNGQAFNEKLFF. The DNA of the CDR3 is TGTGCCAGCAGTAACGGACAGGCCTTTAATGAAAAACTGTTTTTT.

The chain carries TRBV9 and TRBJ2-7; maybe TRBD1 (6 bases). Germline lookup yields CDR1 SGDLS and CDR2 YYNGEE. The CDR3 spans 16 residues. Trimming stripped 2 bases from V and 0 bases from J, with 15 bases between. CDR3 amino acids: CASSVSTGPTSYEQYF. The CDR3 nucleotides read TGTGCCAGCAGCGTCAGTACAGGGCCTACCTCCTACGAGCAGTACTTC.

The chain employs TRBV27 and TRBJ2-3; D is undetermined. The CDR3 extends over 15 amino acids. Germline V gene data show CDR1 as MNHEY and CDR2 as SMNVEV (reference sequence). Trimming cost V 5 bases and J 1 base, with 13 bases left between them. CDR3 region: CASSPGRKGTDTQYF. CDR3 DNA: TGTGCCAGCAGTCCGGGTAGAAAAGGCACAGATACGCAGTATTTT.

The J gene is TRBJ2-1, the V gene TRBV30; 11 bases fit TRBD1. With V trimmed by 5 bases and J by 7 bases, 1 base remained unmatched. Looked up from germline, CDR1 is GTSNPN and CDR2 is SVGIG (reference sequence). CDR3 length: 12 amino acids. CDR3 loop: CAWGTGGNEQFF. The CDR3 DNA reads TGTGCCTGGGGGACAGGGGGAAATGAGCAGTTCTTC.

The genes are TRBV6-5 and TRBJ2-7, with TRBD1 as a possible D gene (6 bases). Trimming cost V 2 bases and J 1 base, with 9 bases left between them. The CDR3 consists of 14 residues. CDR1 is MNHEY, CDR2 SVGAGI, per germline. The CDR3 spells CASSYQTGSYEQYF. The CDR3 DNA sequence: TGTGCCAGCAGTTACCAGACAGGTTCCTACGAGCAGTACTTC.

This clone was detected once. The chain is built from TRBV5-6 and TRBJ2-3, with 7 nucleotides matching TRBD1. Germline lookup yields CDR1 SGHDT and CDR2 YYEEEE. The CDR3 runs 15 residues. V lost 3 bases and J lost 4; bases outside the gene matches: 8. CDR3 region: CASSSGTVSADTQYF. In DNA form, the CDR3 reads TGTGCCAGCAGCTCCGGGACAGTTAGTGCAGATACGCAGTATTTT.

The chain combines TRBV27 with TRBJ1-2; 9 bases fit TRBD1. V shed 6 bases and J 8 bases; nucleotides not matched to a gene: 7. CDR1 and CDR2 from the germline V gene are MNHEY and SMNVEV (reference sequence). The CDR3 length is 13 residues. The CDR3 protein is CASSRGTGWGYTF. The CDR3 nucleotides are TGTGCCAGCAGCCGCGGGACAGGGTGGGGCTACACCTTC.

The chain carries TRBV3-1 (or the pseudogene TRBV3-2) and TRBJ1-2; 7 nucleotides agree with TRBD1. The CDR3 contains 15 residues. The junction had 6 bases not matched to a gene; V was cut back by 0 bases and J by 5 bases. The germline CDR1 and CDR2 sequences are LGHDT and YNNKEL (reference sequence). The CDR3 loop reads CASSQEGTAWYGYTF. The CDR3 region has the DNA TGTGCCAGCAGCCAAGAGGGGACAGCGTGGTATGGCTACACCTTC.

The chain employs TRBV5-1 and TRBJ2-1; weak D call: TRBD1 (5 bases). Germline-derived CDR1 and CDR2 are SGHRS and YFSETQ. This CDR3 region has 14 residues. The germline V and J ends were trimmed by 4 bases and 3 bases, with 11 bases remaining between them. The chain's CDR3 is CASSPGDSYNEQFF. The CDR3 nucleotides are TGCGCCAGCAGCCCAGGCGACAGCTACAATGAGCAGTTCTTC.

The chain couples TRBV7-8 to TRBJ2-5; D may be TRBD1 (6 bases). This CDR3 region has 15 residues. Deletions cut 5 bases from V and 5 bases from J, with 18 bases between. Germline values: CDR1 SGHVS, CDR2 FQNEAQ. CDR3 nucleotide sequence: TGTGCCAGCAGCAAATATCCCAGGGGCGGGGAGACCCAGTACTTC. Its protein product is CASSKYPRGGETQYF.

The chain carries TRBV19 and TRBJ1-1; 8 nucleotides line up with TRBD1. CDR3 size: 14 residues. The V gene end was trimmed by 2 bases and the J gene end by 1 base; junction bases not matched to a gene: 0. CDR1 and CDR2 (germline): LNHDA, SQIVND (reference sequence). Written as DNA, the CDR3 is TGTGCCAGTAGTATAACAGGGGGGAACACTGAAGCTTTCTTT. Translating gives CASSITGGNTEAFF. The variable domain in full, completed from reference TRBV19 and TRBJ1-1, reads DGGITQSPKYLFRKEGQNVTLSCEQNLNHDAMYWYRQDPGQGLRLIYYSQIVNDFQKGDIAEGYSVSREKKESFPLTVTSAQKNPTAFYLCASSITGGNTEAFFGQGTRLTVV.

The chain combines TRBV10-3 with TRBJ2-3, with a tentative D call TRBD1 (8 bases). Germline CDR1 and CDR2: ENHRY and SYGVKD. The CDR3 is 17 residues long. Trimming took 3 bases from V and 5 from J, leaving 21 bases between them. This CDR3 reads CAISDPGQGGSGDTQYF. Written as DNA, the CDR3 is TGTGCCATCAGTGACCCCGGACAGGGCGGGAGTGGAGATACGCAGTATTTT.

The chain has TRBV30 and TRBJ1-3, with D unclear. From germline, CDR1 is GTSNPN and CDR2 SVGIG (reference sequence). Deletions cut 3 bases from V and 6 bases from J, with 3 bases between. This CDR3 spans 10 amino acids. CDR3 protein: CAWSLNTIYF. The CDR3 DNA sequence: TGTGCCTGGAGCCTAAACACCATATATTTT.

V usage is TRBV2 and J usage is TRBJ2-3; 8 nucleotides match TRBD2. Germline CDR1 is SNHLY and CDR2 is FYNNEI. Trimming cost V 2 bases and J 1 base; bases outside gene matches: 2. The CDR3 totals 15 residues. The CDR3 DNA follows: TGTGCCAGCAGTGAATTGACTAGCGGCACAGATACGCAGTATTTT. It codes for CASSELTSGTDTQYF.

This chain links TRBV6-2 or TRBV6-3 with TRBJ1-2, with D hard to call. Germline V CDR1 and CDR2: MNHEY, SVGEGT. The CDR3 is 16 residues long. V was cut by 0 bases and J by 2 bases, with 13 bases left in between. The CDR3 loop is CASSYSAGLGNYGYTF. CDR3 DNA: TGTGCCAGCAGTTACTCGGCTGGGTTGGGCAACTATGGCTACACCTTC.